This note documents a single T cell receptor (beta chain) sequence. Profiling relied on immunoSEQ multiplex PCR, and the TCRdb table lists in-frame clones only, not all of them. The sample holds fewer than 40,000 clones; about 93% are singletons and the top ten take 1.7%. The record originates from a study of control samples from healthy donors and cancer patients. Germline V gene sequence: CDR1 SGHAT, CDR2 FQDESV (reference sequence). The CDR3 covers 14 residues. With 4 bases clipped from V and 1 base from J, the junction kept 3 bases outside the gene matches. The sequenced material came from PBMCs. The clonotype was recovered from a man aged 35 to 55 with colorectal cancer. The chain has TRBV11-1 and TRBJ2-5; 7 bases are a match to TRBD2. The CDR3 loop reads CASSSQRGQETQYF. In nucleotides, the CDR3 is TGTGCCAGCAGCTCGCAGCGGGGCCAAGAGACCCAGTACTTC.